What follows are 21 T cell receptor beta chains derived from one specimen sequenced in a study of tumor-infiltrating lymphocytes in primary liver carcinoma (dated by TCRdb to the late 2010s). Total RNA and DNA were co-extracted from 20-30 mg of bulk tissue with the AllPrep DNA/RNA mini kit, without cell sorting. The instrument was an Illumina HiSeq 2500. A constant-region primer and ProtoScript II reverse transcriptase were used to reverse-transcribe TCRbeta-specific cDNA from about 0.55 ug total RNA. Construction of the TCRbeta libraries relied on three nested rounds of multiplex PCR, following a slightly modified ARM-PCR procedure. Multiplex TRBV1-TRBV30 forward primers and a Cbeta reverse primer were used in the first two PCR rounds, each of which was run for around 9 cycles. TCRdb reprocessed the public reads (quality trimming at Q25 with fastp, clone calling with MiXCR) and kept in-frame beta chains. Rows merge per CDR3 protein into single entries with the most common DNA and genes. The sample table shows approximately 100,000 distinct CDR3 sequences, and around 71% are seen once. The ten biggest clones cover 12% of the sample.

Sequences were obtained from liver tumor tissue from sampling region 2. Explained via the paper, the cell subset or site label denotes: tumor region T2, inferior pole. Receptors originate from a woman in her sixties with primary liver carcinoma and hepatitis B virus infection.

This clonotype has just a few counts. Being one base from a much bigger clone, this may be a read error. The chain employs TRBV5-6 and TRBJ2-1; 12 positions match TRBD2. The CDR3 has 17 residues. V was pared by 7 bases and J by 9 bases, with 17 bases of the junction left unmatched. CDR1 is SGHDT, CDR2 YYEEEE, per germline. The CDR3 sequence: CASEDASGRADWCEQFF. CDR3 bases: TGTGCCAGCGAAGACGCTAGCGGGAGGGCGGATTGGTGTGAGCAGTTCTTC. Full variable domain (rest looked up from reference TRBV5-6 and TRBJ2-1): DAGVTQSPTHLIKTRGQQVTLRCSPKSGHDTVSWYQQALGQGPQFIFQYYEEEERQRGNFPDRFSGHQFPNYSSELNVNALLLGDSALYLCASEDASGRADWCEQFFGPGTRLTVL.

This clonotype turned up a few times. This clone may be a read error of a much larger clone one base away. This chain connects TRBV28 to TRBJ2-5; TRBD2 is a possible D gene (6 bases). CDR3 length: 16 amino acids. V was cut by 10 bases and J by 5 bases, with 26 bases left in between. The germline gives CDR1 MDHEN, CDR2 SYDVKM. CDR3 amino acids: CANTGATRAIMETQYF. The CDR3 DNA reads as TGTGCCAACACGGGAGCGACGAGGGCCATCATGGAGACCCAGTACTTC.

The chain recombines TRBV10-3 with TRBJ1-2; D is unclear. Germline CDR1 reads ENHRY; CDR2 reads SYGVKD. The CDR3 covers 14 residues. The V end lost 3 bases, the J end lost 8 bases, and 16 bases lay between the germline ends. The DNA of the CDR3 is TGTGCCATCAGTGAAGACATGGTGGTGAACGGCTACACCTTC. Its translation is CAISEDMVVNGYTF.

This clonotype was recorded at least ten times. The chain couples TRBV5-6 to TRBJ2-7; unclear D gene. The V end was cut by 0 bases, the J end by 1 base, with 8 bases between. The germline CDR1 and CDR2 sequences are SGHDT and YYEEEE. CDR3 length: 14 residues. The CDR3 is CASSLGDGSYEQYF. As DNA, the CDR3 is TGTGCCAGCAGCTTGGGCGACGGGTCCTACGAGCAGTACTTC.

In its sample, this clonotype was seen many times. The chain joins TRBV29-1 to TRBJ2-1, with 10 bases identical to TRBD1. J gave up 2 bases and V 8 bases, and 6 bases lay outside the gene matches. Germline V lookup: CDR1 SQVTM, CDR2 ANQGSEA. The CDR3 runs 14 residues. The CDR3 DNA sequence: TGCAGCTTGAGGACAGGGGGACCCTACAATGAGCAGTTCTTC. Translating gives CSLRTGGPYNEQFF.

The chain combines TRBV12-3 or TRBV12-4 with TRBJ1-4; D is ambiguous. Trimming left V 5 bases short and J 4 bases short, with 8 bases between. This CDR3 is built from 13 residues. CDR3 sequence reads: CASSQYSNEKLFF. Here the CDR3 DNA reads TGTGCCAGCAGTCAGTACAGTAATGAAAAACTGTTTTTT.

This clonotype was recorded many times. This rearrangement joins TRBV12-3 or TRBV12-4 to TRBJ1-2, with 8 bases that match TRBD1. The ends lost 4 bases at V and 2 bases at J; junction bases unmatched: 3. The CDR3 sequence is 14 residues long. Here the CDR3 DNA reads TGTGCCAGCAGTTACTGGACAGGGAACTATGGCTACACCTTC. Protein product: CASSYWTGNYGYTF.

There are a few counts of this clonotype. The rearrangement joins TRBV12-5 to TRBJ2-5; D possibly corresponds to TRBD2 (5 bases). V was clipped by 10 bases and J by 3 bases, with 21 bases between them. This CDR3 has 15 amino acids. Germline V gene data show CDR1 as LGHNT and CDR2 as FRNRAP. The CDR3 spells CANGLPARREETQYF. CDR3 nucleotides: TGTGCTAATGGCCTCCCCGCCCGGCGGGAAGAGACCCAGTACTTC.

CDR3 residues: CASSPGQGAMLDTEAFF. The CDR3 nucleotides are TGTGCCAGCAGCCCCGGACAGGGGGCGATGTTGGACACTGAAGCTTTCTTT. The gene calls are TRBV9 and TRBJ1-1; 11 nucleotides match TRBD1. V lost 4 bases and J lost 3; bases outside the gene matches: 11. Germline V gene data show CDR1 as SGDLS and CDR2 as YYNGEE. The CDR3 spans 17 residues.

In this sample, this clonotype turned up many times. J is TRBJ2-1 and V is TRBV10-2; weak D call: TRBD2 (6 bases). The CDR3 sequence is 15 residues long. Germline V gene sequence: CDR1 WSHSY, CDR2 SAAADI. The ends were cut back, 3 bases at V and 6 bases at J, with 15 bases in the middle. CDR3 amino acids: CASSDVRGGPNEQFF. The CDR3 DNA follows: TGCGCCAGCAGTGACGTTCGAGGAGGGCCCAATGAGCAGTTCTTC.

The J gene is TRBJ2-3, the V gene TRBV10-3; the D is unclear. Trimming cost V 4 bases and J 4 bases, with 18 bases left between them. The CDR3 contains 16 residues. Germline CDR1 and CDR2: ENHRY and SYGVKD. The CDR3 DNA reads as TGTGCCATCAGTGGACAAGCGACCACCACAGCAGATACGCAGTATTTT. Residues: CAISGQATTTADTQYF.

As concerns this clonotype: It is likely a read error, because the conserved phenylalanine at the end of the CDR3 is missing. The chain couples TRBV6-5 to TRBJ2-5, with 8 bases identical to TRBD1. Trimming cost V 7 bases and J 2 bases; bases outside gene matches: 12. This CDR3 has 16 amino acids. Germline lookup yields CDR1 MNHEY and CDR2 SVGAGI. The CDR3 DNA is TGTGCCAGCATGCCTACCGACAGGGGTGTTCAAGAGACCCAGTACCTC. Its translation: CASMPTDRGVQETQYL.

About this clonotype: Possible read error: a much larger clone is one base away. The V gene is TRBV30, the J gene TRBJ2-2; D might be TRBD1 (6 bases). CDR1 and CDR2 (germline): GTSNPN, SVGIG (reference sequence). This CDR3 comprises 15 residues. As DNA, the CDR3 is TGTACCTGGGACCGTCTGGGGGCGAGTTCCGGGGAGCTGTTTTTT. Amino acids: CTWDRLGASSGELFF.

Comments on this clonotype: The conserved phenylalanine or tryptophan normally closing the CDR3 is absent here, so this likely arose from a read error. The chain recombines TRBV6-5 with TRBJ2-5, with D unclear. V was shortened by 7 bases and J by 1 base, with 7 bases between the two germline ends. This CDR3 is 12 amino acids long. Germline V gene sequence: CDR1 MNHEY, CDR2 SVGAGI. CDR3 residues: CASNHPQETQYY. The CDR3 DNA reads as TGTGCCAGCAATCACCCCCAAGAGACCCAGTACTAC.

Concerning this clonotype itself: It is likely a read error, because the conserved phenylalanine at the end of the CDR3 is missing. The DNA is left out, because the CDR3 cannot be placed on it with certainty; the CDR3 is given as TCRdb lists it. CDR3: CSVADRERVYL. The rearrangement uses TRBV29-1 and TRBJ2-3; TRBD1, the table's D call, lacks a check against the DNA. The V gene's germline CDR1 is SQVTM and CDR2 ANQGSEA. Inclusive of both ends, the CDR3 amounts to 11 amino acids.

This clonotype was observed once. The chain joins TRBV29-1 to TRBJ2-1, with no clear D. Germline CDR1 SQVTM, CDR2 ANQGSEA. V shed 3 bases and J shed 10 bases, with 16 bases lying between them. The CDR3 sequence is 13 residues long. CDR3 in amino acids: CSVDGYRTQEQFF. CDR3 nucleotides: TGCAGCGTTGATGGATATCGAACCCAAGAGCAGTTCTTC.

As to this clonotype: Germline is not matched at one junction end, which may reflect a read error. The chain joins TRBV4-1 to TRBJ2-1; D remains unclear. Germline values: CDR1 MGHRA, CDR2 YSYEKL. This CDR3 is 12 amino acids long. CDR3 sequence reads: CASSKECNERFF. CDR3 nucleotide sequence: TGCGCCAGCAGCAAGGAGTGTAATGAGCGGTTCTTC.

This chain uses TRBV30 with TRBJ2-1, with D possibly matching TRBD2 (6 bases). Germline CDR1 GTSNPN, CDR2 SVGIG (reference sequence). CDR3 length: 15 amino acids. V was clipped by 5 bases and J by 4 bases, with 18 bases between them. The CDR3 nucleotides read TGTGCCTGGGGCCCGGAACTAGCAGGATACAATGAGCAGTTCTTC. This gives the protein CAWGPELAGYNEQFF. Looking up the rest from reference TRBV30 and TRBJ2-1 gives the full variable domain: SQTIHQWPATLVQPVGSPLSLECTVEGTSNPNLYWYRQAAGRGLQLLFYSVGIGQISSEVPQNLSASRPQDRQFILSSKKLLLSDSGFYLCAWGPELAGYNEQFFGPGTRLTVL.

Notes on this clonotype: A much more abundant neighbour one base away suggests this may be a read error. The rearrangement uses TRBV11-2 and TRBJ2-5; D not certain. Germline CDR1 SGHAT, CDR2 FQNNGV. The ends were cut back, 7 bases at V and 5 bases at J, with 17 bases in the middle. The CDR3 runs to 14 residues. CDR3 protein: CASNFGRSGETQYF. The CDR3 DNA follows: TGTGCCAGCAACTTCGGCAGGTCCGGCGAGACCCAGTACTTC.

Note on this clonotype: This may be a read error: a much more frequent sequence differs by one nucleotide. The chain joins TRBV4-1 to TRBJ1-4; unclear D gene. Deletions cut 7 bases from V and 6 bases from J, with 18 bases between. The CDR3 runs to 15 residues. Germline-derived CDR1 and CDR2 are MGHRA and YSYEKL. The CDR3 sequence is CASILVAGQDEKLFF. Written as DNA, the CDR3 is TGCGCCAGCATCCTTGTCGCAGGTCAGGATGAAAAACTGTTTTTT.

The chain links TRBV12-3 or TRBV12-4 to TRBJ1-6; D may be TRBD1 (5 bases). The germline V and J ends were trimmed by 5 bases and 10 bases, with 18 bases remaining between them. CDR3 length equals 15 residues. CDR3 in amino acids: CASSRAGTANSPLHF. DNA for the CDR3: TGTGCCAGCAGTCGCGCCGGGACGGCAAACTCACCCCTCCACTTT.